Listed below are T cell receptor beta chains from one sample, sequenced in a study of T cell repertoires in cytomegalovirus infection. MiXCR, applied by TCRdb to the reads, yields one record per CDR3 protein. The sample yields about 740,000 distinct CDR3 sequences, around a third seen once. Their cognate antigens are unknown. The sample in question was cultured PBMCs, obtained from culture after CMV antigen stimulation. The source of these receptors is a human donor in good health (CMV status not recorded). Some clones in this sample may be carry-over from other donors' samples. Both conserved end residues are part of each CDR3. A D gene is named only where the DNA matches it firmly. For some rows the clone size is stated as once, few or many, or as a class when expanded; others skip it.

abundance: few
v_gene: TRBV6-1
d_gene: .
j_gene: TRBJ2-7
CDR3nt: TGTGCCAGCAGACCGGGACAACATATGAACGAGCAGTACTTC
CDR3aa: CASRPGQHMNEQYF

abundance: many
v_gene: TRBV10-3
d_gene: TRBD1
j_gene: TRBJ1-6
CDR3nt: TGTGCCATCAGTGGGACAGGGGATAATTCACCCCTCCACTTT
CDR3aa: CAISGTGDNSPLHF

abundance: once
v_gene: TRBV5-4
d_gene: .
j_gene: TRBJ2-2
CDR3nt: TGTGCCAGCAGCGGGGGGGGCGGGGGCCTCACCGGGGAGCTGTTTTTT
CDR3aa: CASSGGGGGLTGELFF

abundance: .
v_gene: TRBV7-2
d_gene: TRBD2
j_gene: TRBJ2-3
CDR3nt: TGTGCCAGCAGCTCCCAGGGCTCGCGGGGGGGTGCGGATACGCAGTATTTT
CDR3aa: CASSSQGSRGGADTQYF

abundance: .
v_gene: TRBV7-6
d_gene: .
j_gene: TRBJ2-1
CDR3nt: TGTGCCAGCAGCTCCTCTCGGGAGCAGTTCTTC
CDR3aa: CASSSSREQFF

abundance: few
v_gene: TRBV20-1
d_gene: .
j_gene: TRBJ1-2
CDR3nt: TGCAGTGCTAGAGCCCCCAGGGAAGGCTACACCTTC
CDR3aa: CSARAPREGYTF

abundance: once
v_gene: TRBV24-1
d_gene: .
j_gene: TRBJ1-5
CDR3nt: TGTGCCACCATCAGAGTTAGCAATCAGCCCCAGCATTTT
CDR3aa: CATIRVSNQPQHF

abundance: .
v_gene: TRBV20-1
d_gene: TRBD2
j_gene: TRBJ2-7
CDR3nt: TGCAGTGCTAGAGATCAGTCGGCTAGCGGGATCTACGAGCAGTACTTC
CDR3aa: CSARDQSASGIYEQYF

abundance: .
v_gene: TRBV29-1
d_gene: .
j_gene: TRBJ2-3
CDR3nt: TGCAGCGTTGATAACCGAGGCACAGATACGCAGTATTTT
CDR3aa: CSVDNRGTDTQYF

abundance: .
v_gene: TRBV6-6
d_gene: .
j_gene: TRBJ2-7
CDR3nt: TGTGCCAGCTCAAGTCCAAAAACTCCAAGCTCCTACAATGAGCAGTACTTC
CDR3aa: CASSSPKTPSSYNEQYF

abundance: .
v_gene: TRBV18
d_gene: TRBD1
j_gene: TRBJ1-5
CDR3nt: TGTGCCAGCTCACCCCTTGGGGACAGGGCCAATCAGCCCCAGCATTTT
CDR3aa: CASSPLGDRANQPQHF

abundance: .
v_gene: TRBV6-1
d_gene: TRBD1
j_gene: TRBJ1-5
CDR3nt: TGTGCCAGTCAGACAGGGTACGTTAGAAATCAGCCCCAGCATTTT
CDR3aa: CASQTGYVRNQPQHF

abundance: .
v_gene: TRBV19
d_gene: .
j_gene: TRBJ1-1
CDR3nt: TGTGCCAGTAGTATAGATGGCAATCGAGCTTTCTTT
CDR3aa: CASSIDGNRAFF

abundance: .
v_gene: TRBV5-4
d_gene: TRBD2
j_gene: TRBJ2-3
CDR3nt: TGTGCCAGCAGCTTGTCGACACGGCGGGGGTTAGATACGCAGTATTTT
CDR3aa: CASSLSTRRGLDTQYF

abundance: .
v_gene: TRBV12-3/TRBV12-4
d_gene: TRBD1
j_gene: TRBJ2-7
CDR3nt: TGTGCCAGCAGTGCGACAGGGTTCGACTACGAGCAGTACTTC
CDR3aa: CASSATGFDYEQYF

abundance: .
v_gene: TRBV27
d_gene: TRBD1
j_gene: TRBJ2-5
CDR3nt: TGTGCCAGCGGAAACAGGGGGCTTGAGACCCAGTACTTC
CDR3aa: CASGNRGLETQYF

abundance: .
v_gene: TRBV5-1
d_gene: .
j_gene: TRBJ1-6
CDR3nt: TGCGCCAGCAGCTTGGGGGGGATAACAAATTCACCCCTCCACTTT
CDR3aa: CASSLGGITNSPLHF

abundance: .
v_gene: TRBV28
d_gene: TRBD2
j_gene: TRBJ2-7
CDR3nt: TGTGCCAGCAGTATCGGACTAGCGGGGTACGAGCAGTACTTC
CDR3aa: CASSIGLAGYEQYF

abundance: .
v_gene: TRBV20-1
d_gene: .
j_gene: TRBJ2-3
CDR3nt: TGCAGTGCTAGAGCGGGAAGCACAGATACGCAGTATTTT
CDR3aa: CSARAGSTDTQYF

abundance: .
v_gene: TRBV20-1
d_gene: TRBD2
j_gene: TRBJ2-1
CDR3nt: TGCAGTGCTCCCCGGGACGGGAGGTTGAATGAGCAGTTCTTC
CDR3aa: CSAPRDGRLNEQFF

abundance: many
v_gene: TRBV7-2
d_gene: TRBD1
j_gene: TRBJ2-5
CDR3nt: TGTGCCAGCAGCCAGGGGACAGAGCAAGAGACCCAGTACTTC
CDR3aa: CASSQGTEQETQYF

abundance: .
v_gene: TRBV20-1
d_gene: .
j_gene: TRBJ2-7
CDR3nt: TGCAGTGCTACCCAGAGCCGGGGGGCCGAGCAGTACTTC
CDR3aa: CSATQSRGAEQYF

abundance: few
v_gene: TRBV12-3/TRBV12-4
d_gene: TRBD1
j_gene: TRBJ2-7
CDR3nt: TGTGCCAGCCGGGGACAGGGCTACGAGCAGTACTTC
CDR3aa: CASRGQGYEQYF

abundance: many
v_gene: TRBV7-9
d_gene: TRBD1
j_gene: TRBJ2-7
CDR3nt: TGTGCCAGCAGCTTAGCGGGGACAGGGGGACCCTACGAGCAGTACTTC
CDR3aa: CASSLAGTGGPYEQYF

abundance: few
v_gene: TRBV12-3/TRBV12-4
d_gene: TRBD1
j_gene: TRBJ1-4
CDR3nt: TGTGCCAGCAGACCTGAGGGACAGGCCGCTAATGAAAAACTGTTTTTT
CDR3aa: CASRPEGQAANEKLFF

abundance: few
v_gene: TRBV4-3
d_gene: TRBD2
j_gene: TRBJ2-1
CDR3nt: TGCGCCAGCAGCCAAGAACTAGCGGGAGAGTTGGGGCAGTTCTTC
CDR3aa: CASSQELAGELGQFF

abundance: few
v_gene: TRBV2
d_gene: TRBD1
j_gene: TRBJ1-2
CDR3nt: TGTGCCAGCAGTGCAGAGACAGGGAGCGACTATGGCTACACCTTC
CDR3aa: CASSAETGSDYGYTF

abundance: few
v_gene: TRBV19
d_gene: .
j_gene: TRBJ1-5
CDR3nt: TGTGCCAGTAGTCTCTACGGGACTTCGGAACAGCCCCAGCATTTT
CDR3aa: CASSLYGTSEQPQHF

abundance: once
v_gene: TRBV2
d_gene: .
j_gene: TRBJ1-2
CDR3nt: TGTGCCACCAGGAAACTTCTTGGCTACACCTTC
CDR3aa: CATRKLLGYTF

abundance: few
v_gene: TRBV20-1
d_gene: .
j_gene: TRBJ1-5
CDR3nt: TGCAGTGCTAAGGACAGCGGAATAAGCTATAGCAATCAGCCCCAGCATTTT
CDR3aa: CSAKDSGISYSNQPQHF

abundance: few
v_gene: TRBV28
d_gene: TRBD1
j_gene: TRBJ2-5
CDR3nt: TGTGCCAGCAGTCGCCTGGGGACAGACACTCAAGAGACCCAGTACTTC
CDR3aa: CASSRLGTDTQETQYF

abundance: .
v_gene: TRBV7-7
d_gene: .
j_gene: TRBJ2-1
CDR3nt: TGTGCCAGCAGCCGGGACGCTGGCAATGAGCAGTTCTTC
CDR3aa: CASSRDAGNEQFF

abundance: .
v_gene: TRBV12-5
d_gene: TRBD2
j_gene: TRBJ2-5
CDR3nt: TGTGCTAGTGGTTTTGGACTAGAAGCTTCAGAGACCCAGTACTTC
CDR3aa: CASGFGLEASETQYF

abundance: few
v_gene: TRBV7-8
d_gene: .
j_gene: TRBJ2-7
CDR3nt: TGTGCCAGCAGCTCGAGGAGATCTGTCGGGGTTTCGGTCTACGAGCAGTACTTC
CDR3aa: CASSSRRSVGVSVYEQYF

abundance: .
v_gene: TRBV11-2
d_gene: .
j_gene: TRBJ2-5
CDR3nt: TGTGCCAGCAGCTCCCCGGACTGGGCGGGGTGGGAGACCCAGTACTTC
CDR3aa: CASSSPDWAGWETQYF

abundance: few
v_gene: TRBV4-2
d_gene: .
j_gene: TRBJ1-1
CDR3nt: TGTGCCAGCAGCCAGAGTGACAGGTCCATAAACACTGAAGCTTTCTTT
CDR3aa: CASSQSDRSINTEAFF

abundance: many
v_gene: TRBV7-2
d_gene: TRBD2
j_gene: TRBJ2-7
CDR3nt: TGTGCCAGCAGCTTAACGGGACTAGCGGCCTCCTACGAGCAGTACTTC
CDR3aa: CASSLTGLAASYEQYF

abundance: many
v_gene: TRBV7-2
d_gene: .
j_gene: TRBJ1-1
CDR3nt: TGTGCCAGCAGCTTAATTGGGAGGCTCGGTGAAGCTTTCTTT
CDR3aa: CASSLIGRLGEAFF

abundance: few
v_gene: TRBV7-6
d_gene: .
j_gene: TRBJ2-3
CDR3nt: TGTGCCAGCAGCTTAGGGCCCCCGGGCACAGATACGCAGTATTTT
CDR3aa: CASSLGPPGTDTQYF

abundance: .
v_gene: TRBV5-4
d_gene: TRBD1
j_gene: TRBJ1-1
CDR3nt: TGTGCCAGCAGCTTGGATCCGGGACAGGGGACTGAAGCTTTCTTT
CDR3aa: CASSLDPGQGTEAFF

abundance: .
v_gene: TRBV19
d_gene: .
j_gene: TRBJ1-2
CDR3nt: TGTGCCAGTAGTATGGGCCGGTGGCAGGCTAACTATGGCTACACCTTC
CDR3aa: CASSMGRWQANYGYTF

abundance: few
v_gene: TRBV19
d_gene: TRBD2
j_gene: TRBJ2-5
CDR3nt: TGTGCCAGTAAACGACTAGCGGGCCAGAGTGGTGAGACCCAGTACTTC
CDR3aa: CASKRLAGQSGETQYF

abundance: few
v_gene: TRBV4-2
d_gene: .
j_gene: TRBJ2-3
CDR3nt: TGTGCCAGCAGCCAACTGTTCGGTAGTGGCACAGATACGCAGTATTTT
CDR3aa: CASSQLFGSGTDTQYF

abundance: .
v_gene: TRBV19
d_gene: TRBD1
j_gene: TRBJ1-5
CDR3nt: TGTGCCAGTAGTCACCCGGGACAGGGGGCTACGGTGTATCAGCCCCAGCATTTT
CDR3aa: CASSHPGQGATVYQPQHF

abundance: few
v_gene: TRBV28
d_gene: TRBD2
j_gene: TRBJ2-5
CDR3nt: TGTGCCAGCAGTTTATGGACTAGCGGGAGGGGATCAGAGACCCAGTACTTC
CDR3aa: CASSLWTSGRGSETQYF

abundance: few
v_gene: TRBV6-1
d_gene: .
j_gene: TRBJ2-7
CDR3nt: TGTGCCAGCAGTGAAGCGTTTATAACGGGAGAGCCGGAGGAGCAGTACTTC
CDR3aa: CASSEAFITGEPEEQYF

abundance: few
v_gene: TRBV2
d_gene: .
j_gene: TRBJ2-7
CDR3nt: TGTGCCAGCAGCGGCCGTTTTGCCTACGAGCAGTACTTC
CDR3aa: CASSGRFAYEQYF

abundance: many
v_gene: TRBV12-5
d_gene: TRBD1
j_gene: TRBJ2-7
CDR3nt: TGTGCTAGTGGCGCCCAGACAGGGGGTCAGATACGGCGGGTTAGCTCCTACGAGCAGTACTTC
CDR3aa: CASGAQTGGQIRRVSSYEQYF

abundance: .
v_gene: TRBV7-2
d_gene: .
j_gene: TRBJ1-3
CDR3nt: TGTGCCAGCAGCTTCGGGGGGGCTTATGGAAACACCATATATTTT
CDR3aa: CASSFGGAYGNTIYF

abundance: few
v_gene: TRBV28
d_gene: .
j_gene: TRBJ2-7
CDR3nt: TGTGCCAGCAGCCTCCGCCCGGGGTATAGCGAGTCCTACGAGCAGTACTTC
CDR3aa: CASSLRPGYSESYEQYF

abundance: .
v_gene: TRBV5-1
d_gene: TRBD2
j_gene: TRBJ2-1
CDR3nt: TGCGCCAGCAGCTTGTCCAGCGGGAGGGCCGGGTCCTACAATGAGCAGTTCTTC
CDR3aa: CASSLSSGRAGSYNEQFF

abundance: .
v_gene: TRBV27
d_gene: .
j_gene: TRBJ1-3
CDR3nt: TGTGCCAGCAGTCCCCGAGGGCCGGGGGACACCATATATTTT
CDR3aa: CASSPRGPGDTIYF

abundance: .
v_gene: TRBV6-8
d_gene: .
j_gene: TRBJ1-1
CDR3nt: TGTGCCGGCAGTGTTTTCGCTTCCATGAACACTGAAGCTTTCTTT
CDR3aa: CAGSVFASMNTEAFF

abundance: .
v_gene: TRBV7-2
d_gene: .
j_gene: TRBJ2-3
CDR3nt: TGTGCCAGCAGCCGACAGCCGGATCGAACAGATACGCAGTATTTT
CDR3aa: CASSRQPDRTDTQYF

abundance: few
v_gene: TRBV4-1
d_gene: TRBD2
j_gene: TRBJ2-3
CDR3nt: TGCGCCAGCAGCCAACCGACTAGCCGCCTCACGTATACGCAGTATTTT
CDR3aa: CASSQPTSRLTYTQYF

abundance: few
v_gene: TRBV10-3
d_gene: TRBD1
j_gene: TRBJ2-1
CDR3nt: TGTGCCATCACCCCTGATAAGGACAGGACAACCTACAATGAGCAGTTCTTC
CDR3aa: CAITPDKDRTTYNEQFF

abundance: few
v_gene: TRBV5-4
d_gene: TRBD2
j_gene: TRBJ2-1
CDR3nt: TGTGCCAGCAGGTGGCGGGAGCTCAATGAGCAGTTCTTC
CDR3aa: CASRWRELNEQFF

abundance: .
v_gene: TRBV19
d_gene: .
j_gene: TRBJ2-3
CDR3nt: TGTGCCAGTAGTATAGGTTACAGGAGGACAGATACGCAGTATTTT
CDR3aa: CASSIGYRRTDTQYF